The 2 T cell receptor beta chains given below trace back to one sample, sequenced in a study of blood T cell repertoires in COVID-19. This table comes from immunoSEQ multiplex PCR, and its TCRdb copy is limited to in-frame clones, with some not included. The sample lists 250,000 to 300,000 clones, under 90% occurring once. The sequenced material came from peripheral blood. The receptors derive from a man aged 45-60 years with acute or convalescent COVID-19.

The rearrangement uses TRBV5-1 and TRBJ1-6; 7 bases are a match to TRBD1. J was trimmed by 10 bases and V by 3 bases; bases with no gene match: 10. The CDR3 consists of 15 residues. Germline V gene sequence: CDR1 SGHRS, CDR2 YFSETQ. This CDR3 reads CASSSTGVGESPLHF. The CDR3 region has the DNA TGCGCCAGCAGCTCAACAGGGGTAGGAGAATCACCCCTCCACTTT.

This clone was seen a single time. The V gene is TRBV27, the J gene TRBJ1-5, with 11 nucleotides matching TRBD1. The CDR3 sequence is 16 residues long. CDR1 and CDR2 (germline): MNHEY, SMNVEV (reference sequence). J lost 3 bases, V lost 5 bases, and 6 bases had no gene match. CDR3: CASSHLGQGANQPQHF. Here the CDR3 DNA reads TGTGCCAGCAGTCATCTCGGACAGGGGGCCAATCAGCCCCAGCATTTT.